The 26 T cell receptor beta chains listed next were all sequenced from one sample in a study of blood T cell repertoires in COVID-19. The protocol was immunoSEQ multiplex PCR, while the TCRdb copy is restricted to in-frame clones and leaves out a portion. Of fewer than 70,000 clones in the sample, about 87% are singletons; the top ten hold about 6.9%. Source material: peripheral blood. Source of these receptors: a man aged 60-69 years with active or convalescent COVID-19.

This clone was seen once. This sequence joins TRBV19 and TRBJ2-3, with TRBD2 matching over 7 bases. Unmatched junction bases numbered 11, after V lost 3 bases and J lost 2 bases. CDR3 length: 17 amino acids. Germline CDR1 is LNHDA and CDR2 is SQIVND (reference sequence). The DNA for the CDR3 is TGTGCCAGTAGTATTGCGGGAGCAACCTTTACCACAGATACGCAGTATTTT. The encoded protein is CASSIAGATFTTDTQYF.

CDR3 sequence: CSGQREGVQYNEQFF. The CDR3 DNA follows: TGCAGCGGACAACGTGAGGGGGTACAGTACAATGAGCAGTTCTTC. The chain employs TRBV29-1 and TRBJ2-1, with D possibly being TRBD1 (6 bases). The ends were cut back, 7 bases at V and 4 bases at J, with 20 bases in the middle. The germline V gene has CDR1 SQVTM and CDR2 ANQGSEA. This CDR3 contains 15 residues.

J is TRBJ1-5 and V is TRBV19; possible D gene TRBD1, 5 bases. V gave up 1 base and J gave up 0 bases, with 10 bases separating them. The CDR3 has 16 residues. The germline V gene has CDR1 LNHDA and CDR2 SQIVND (reference sequence). The CDR3 loop is CASSIVLQVSNQPQHF. CDR3 nucleotide sequence: TGTGCCAGTAGTATAGTATTACAGGTTAGCAATCAGCCCCAGCATTTT.

The chain carries TRBV21-1 and TRBJ1-4; TRBD1, the D gene given by the table, was not confirmed from the DNA. TRBV21-1 is assigned pseudogene status. CDR3 size: 14 residues. CDR3 sequence (DNA): TGTGCCCATGATAATGAGGGGGCATGGGAAAAACTGTTTTTT. Protein product: CAHDNEGAWEKLFF.

The chain links TRBV19 to TRBJ1-1; D is undetermined. The CDR3 is made up of 15 amino acids. V gave up 3 bases and J gave up 4 bases, with 15 bases separating them. The germline gives CDR1 LNHDA, CDR2 SQIVND (reference sequence). The CDR3 spells CASSIRDRWSTEAFF. The CDR3 bases are TGTGCCAGTAGTATTCGAGACCGCTGGAGCACTGAAGCTTTCTTT.

The V call is TRBV2, the J call TRBJ1-1; D may be TRBD1 (6 bases). The V end lost 7 bases, the J end lost 6 bases, and 9 bases lay between the germline ends. Germline V gene lookup returns CDR1 SNHLY and CDR2 FYNNEI. CDR3 length: 11 amino acids. CDR3 region: CASKWGPEAFF. The CDR3 DNA reads TGTGCCAGCAAATGGGGGCCTGAAGCTTTCTTT.

The rearrangement joins TRBV5-4 to TRBJ2-3; D is ambiguous. The CDR3 length is 15 residues. Trimming removed 0 bases at V and 2 bases at J, with 10 bases between. Germline V gene sequence: CDR1 SGHNT, CDR2 YYREEE (reference sequence). The CDR3 nucleotides are TGTGCCAGCAGCTTGGTTGGCGGAGTCACAGATACGCAGTATTTT. Protein product: CASSLVGGVTDTQYF.

This chain uses TRBV15 with TRBJ1-1, with 9 bases fitting TRBD1. The CDR3 totals 15 residues. With 5 bases clipped from V and 1 base from J, the junction kept 5 bases outside the gene matches. Germline loops: CDR1 LNHNV, CDR2 YYDKDF (reference sequence). CDR3 sequence: CATSFDRGGNTEAFF. CDR3 in DNA: TGTGCCACCAGCTTCGACAGGGGGGGGAACACTGAAGCTTTCTTT.

V and J are TRBV4-1 and TRBJ2-3, with 10 bases identical to TRBD2. The CDR3 sequence is 17 residues long. Germline V CDR1 and CDR2: MGHRA, YSYEKL. J was trimmed by 5 bases and V by 3 bases; bases with no gene match: 11. For the CDR3, the DNA is TGCGCCAGCAGCCAGGGTCGAGCGGGGGGGGTCAGAGATACGCAGTATTTT. Translation: CASSQGRAGGVRDTQYF.

This clone has at least ten counts. The chain couples TRBV21-1 to TRBJ1-5; no check of the table's D call, TRBD1, against the DNA was made. TRBV21-1 is reported as a pseudogene. The CDR3 is 16 residues long. Written as DNA, the CDR3 is TGTGCCAGCATCTCCGGGACAACCTCTGTCAATCAGCCCCAGCATTTT. This encodes CASISGTTSVNQPQHF.

The J gene is TRBJ1-2, the V gene TRBV7-2, with 7 bases aligning to TRBD1. The CDR3 is 16 residues long. The V gene end was trimmed by 1 base and the J gene end by 2 bases; junction bases not matched to a gene: 7. Germline CDR1 and CDR2: SGHTA and FQGNSA. In DNA form, the CDR3 reads TGTGCCAGCAGCTTAGAATCAGGGGGGATAAACTATGGCTACACCTTC. This translates into CASSLESGGINYGYTF.

The chain links TRBV5-1 to TRBJ1-2; TRBD1 matches at 8 bases. This CDR3 has 14 residues. Germline loops: CDR1 SGHRS, CDR2 YFSETQ. Losses at the gene ends were 0 bases for V and 5 bases for J; bases not matched to a gene: 3. The CDR3 bases are TGCGCCAGCAGCTTGGGACAGGGGAGGTATGGCTACACCTTC. Residues: CASSLGQGRYGYTF.

The chain uses TRBV28 and TRBJ1-1; 9 nucleotides match TRBD1. The V gene's germline CDR1 is MDHEN and CDR2 SYDVKM. Germline trimming cut 4 bases from V and 4 bases from J; bases unmatched to any gene: 7. The CDR3 contains 15 residues. CDR3 loop: CASSSNRGQGTEAFF. The CDR3 DNA sequence: TGTGCCAGCAGTTCAAACAGGGGACAGGGCACTGAAGCTTTCTTT.

The chain links TRBV10-3 to TRBJ2-7, with TRBD2 matching over 7 bases. Germline CDR1 reads ENHRY; CDR2 reads SYGVKD. V was clipped by 3 bases and J by 2 bases; unmatched bases: 10. The length of the CDR3 is 16 residues. The CDR3 nucleotides read TGTGCCATCAGTGACCCGAGGTCTAGCGGTCCCTACGAGCAGTACTTC. Translating gives CAISDPRSSGPYEQYF.

The gene calls are TRBV5-1 and TRBJ1-4, with 8 positions matching TRBD1. The CDR3 has 15 amino acids. Trimming at V came to 0 bases and at J to 5 bases, leaving 3 bases not matched to a gene. CDR1 SGHRS and CDR2 YFSETQ come from the germline V gene. The CDR3, as DNA: TGCGCCAGCAGCTTGGGGACAGGGAGAAATGAAAAACTGTTTTTT. Encoded protein: CASSLGTGRNEKLFF. Supplemented by reference TRBV5-1 and TRBJ1-4, the full variable domain reads KAGVTQTPRYLIKTRGQQVTLSCSPISGHRSVSWYQQTPGQGLQFLFEYFSETQRNKGNFPGRFSGRQFSNSRSEMNVSTLELGDSALYLCASSLGTGRNEKLFFGSGTQLSVL.

The chain links TRBV19 to TRBJ2-2; a weak D match, TRBD2 (6 bases). Germline assignment: CDR1 LNHDA and CDR2 SQIVND (reference sequence). Trimming left V 7 bases short and J 2 bases short, with 14 bases between. CDR3 length: 15 amino acids. The CDR3 here is CASTTPGLNTGELFF. Here the CDR3 DNA reads TGTGCCAGTACCACACCGGGACTCAACACCGGGGAGCTGTTTTTT.

This clone was observed once. V and J are TRBV28 and TRBJ2-7, with D tentatively TRBD2 (6 bases). CDR3 length: 14 amino acids. Trimming took 6 bases from V and 0 from J, leaving 12 bases between them. CDR1 and CDR2 (germline): MDHEN, SYDVKM. The CDR3 DNA reads TGTGCCAGCAGACTTAGCGGCAGCTCCTACGAGCAGTACTTC. Residues: CASRLSGSSYEQYF.

The rearrangement uses TRBV6-5 and TRBJ1-1, with D tentatively TRBD1 (5 bases). Germline CDR1 reads MNHEY; CDR2 reads SVGAGI. This CDR3 spans 13 amino acids. Trimming cost V 6 bases and J 2 bases, with 10 bases left between them. As DNA, the CDR3 is TGTGCCAGCAGCGCGACAGAAAACACTGAAGCTTTCTTT. It encodes CASSATENTEAFF.

The V call is TRBV5-4, the J call TRBJ2-1, with unresolved D. Germline CDR1 and CDR2: SGHNT and YYREEE (reference sequence). This CDR3 region has 17 residues. The V and J ends lost 0 bases and 5 bases respectively, with 18 bases between them. The CDR3: CASSLGVSSRLNNEQFF. Here the CDR3 DNA reads TGTGCCAGCAGCTTGGGCGTTTCGAGCAGACTTAACAATGAGCAGTTCTTC.

This chain connects TRBV6-5 to TRBJ2-3; 8 positions match TRBD1. CDR3 length: 16 amino acids. After removal of 4 bases from V and 6 bases from J, the junction contained 12 bases not matched to a gene. Looked up from germline, CDR1 is MNHEY and CDR2 is SVGAGI. CDR3 DNA sequence: TGTGCCAGCAGTTCCAACTACGGGACAGGTACCGATACGCAGTATTTT. Translation: CASSSNYGTGTDTQYF.

V usage is TRBV12-3 or TRBV12-4 and J usage is TRBJ2-7, with D maybe TRBD1 (5 bases). Deletions cut 7 bases from V and 5 bases from J, with 12 bases between. This CDR3 has 12 amino acids. The CDR3, as DNA: TGTGCCAGCAACCGCAGGGCAGACGAGCAGTACTTC. Its protein product is CASNRRADEQYF.

The chain combines TRBV6-2 or TRBV6-3 with TRBJ1-5; D is unresolved. Germline loops: CDR1 MNHEY, CDR2 SVGEGT. The CDR3 loop spans 13 amino acids. V was cut by 2 bases and J by 6 bases, with 8 bases left in between. CDR3 nucleotides: TGTGCCAGCAGTTACGAGGTCCCTCAGCCCCAGCATTTT. Protein: CASSYEVPQPQHF.

V gene TRBV7-9 combines with J gene TRBJ2-2, with a possible D match to TRBD1 (5 bases). The CDR3 covers 14 residues. Germline V gene data show CDR1 as SEHNR and CDR2 as FQNEAQ (reference sequence). The V gene lost 3 bases and the J gene lost 0 bases, with 5 bases spanning the gap. The CDR3 sequence: CASSLDTNTGELFF. CDR3 nucleotide sequence: TGTGCCAGCAGCTTGGACACGAACACCGGGGAGCTGTTTTTT.

The rearrangement uses TRBV5-1 and TRBJ2-7; perhaps TRBD1 as D (6 bases). The ends were cut back, 2 bases at V and 5 bases at J, with 17 bases in the middle. Germline CDR1 reads SGHRS; CDR2 reads YFSETQ. The CDR3 extends over 15 amino acids. The CDR3 nucleotides are TGCGCCAGCAGCTTCCGGGACACCCGAGAGGACGAGCAGTACTTC. Encoded protein: CASSFRDTREDEQYF.

The chain carries TRBV20-1 and TRBJ2-1; 11 bases agree with TRBD2. Germline V lookup: CDR1 DFQATT, CDR2 SNEGSKA (reference sequence). The CDR3 spans 14 residues. The V and J ends lost 3 bases and 6 bases, in that order; junction bases with no gene match: 4. CDR3: CSASGSGGGNEQFF. Here the CDR3 DNA reads TGCAGTGCTAGTGGTAGCGGGGGGGGCAATGAGCAGTTCTTC.

CDR3 protein: CASSLNRGNSPLHF. CDR3 bases: TGTGCCAGCAGCCTAAACAGGGGTAACTCACCCCTCCACTTT. V gene TRBV7-9 combines with J gene TRBJ1-6; 7 nucleotides match TRBD1. Germline V gene lookup returns CDR1 SEHNR and CDR2 FQNEAQ (reference sequence). With 5 bases clipped from V and 10 bases from J, the junction kept 8 bases outside the gene matches. The CDR3 spans 14 residues.